Below, 4 T cell receptor beta chains from the same sample are listed, as sequenced in a study of Tregs in tolerant kidney transplant recipients. Only in-frame clones appear in the TCRdb table, and some are missing; sequencing was by immunoSEQ multiplex PCR. The table lists about 110,000 clones, 90% of them singletons. Specimen: CD4+ T cells from blood, collected before the transplant. These TCRs come from a human donor who received a combined kidney and bone marrow transplant.

The V and J genes are TRBV5-1 and TRBJ2-2; unclear D gene. Germline V gene sequence: CDR1 SGHRS, CDR2 YFSETQ. This CDR3 region has 13 residues. The V end lost 0 bases, the J end lost 6 bases, and 6 bases lay between the germline ends. Here the CDR3 reads CASSLDFAGELFF. In nucleotides, the CDR3 is TGCGCCAGCAGCTTGGATTTCGCCGGGGAGCTGTTTTTT.

V is TRBV5-4 and J is TRBJ2-7, with TRBD1 matching over 10 bases. Germline V gene data show CDR1 as SGHNT and CDR2 as YYREEE (reference sequence). This CDR3 has 15 amino acids. Losses at the gene ends were 2 bases for V and 5 bases for J; bases not matched to a gene: 7. CDR3 in DNA: TGTGCCAGCAGCTTCCCGGGACAGGGGACGGACGAGCAGTACTTC. This sequence encodes CASSFPGQGTDEQYF.

The CDR3 reads CASSLAQGNDEQYF. The CDR3 bases are TGCGCCAGCAGCTTGGCCCAGGGTAATGACGAGCAGTACTTC. This chain joins TRBV5-1 and TRBJ2-7, with D possibly matching TRBD1 (5 bases). Trimming removed 0 bases at V and 5 bases at J, with 12 bases between. CDR3 length: 14 amino acids. The germline V gene encodes CDR1 SGHRS and CDR2 YFSETQ.

This chain uses TRBV28 with TRBJ1-2; D remains unclear. V was trimmed by 8 bases and J by 6 bases, leaving 13 bases between them. Germline CDR1 MDHEN, CDR2 SYDVKM. The CDR3 runs to 12 residues. The CDR3 bases are TGTGCCAGCGGCGGAAGGTATGATGGCTACACCTTC. It yields the protein CASGGRYDGYTF.